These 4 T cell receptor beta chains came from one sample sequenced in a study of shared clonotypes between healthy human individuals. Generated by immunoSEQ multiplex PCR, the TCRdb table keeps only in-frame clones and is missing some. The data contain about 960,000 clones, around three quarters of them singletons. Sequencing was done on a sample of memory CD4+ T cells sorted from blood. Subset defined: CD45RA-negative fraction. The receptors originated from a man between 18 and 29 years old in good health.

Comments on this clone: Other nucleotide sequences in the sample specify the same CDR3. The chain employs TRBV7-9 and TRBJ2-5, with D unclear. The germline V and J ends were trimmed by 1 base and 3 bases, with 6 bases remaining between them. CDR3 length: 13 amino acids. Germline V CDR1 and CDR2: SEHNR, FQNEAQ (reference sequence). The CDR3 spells CASSLGGEETQYF. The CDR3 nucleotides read TGTGCCAGCAGCTTAGGAGGAGAAGAGACCCAGTACTTC.

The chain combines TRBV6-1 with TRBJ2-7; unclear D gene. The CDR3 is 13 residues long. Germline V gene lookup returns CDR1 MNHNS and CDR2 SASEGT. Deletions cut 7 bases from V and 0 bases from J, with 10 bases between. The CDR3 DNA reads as TGTGCCAGCACCCGCCGAGGCTCCTACGAGCAGTACTTC. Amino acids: CASTRRGSYEQYF.

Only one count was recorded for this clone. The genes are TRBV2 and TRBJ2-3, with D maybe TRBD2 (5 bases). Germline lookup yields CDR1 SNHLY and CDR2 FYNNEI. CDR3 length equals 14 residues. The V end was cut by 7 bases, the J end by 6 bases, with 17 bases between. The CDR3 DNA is TGTGCCAGCAAGTTGACCCGCACGGGGGATACGCAGTATTTT. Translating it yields CASKLTRTGDTQYF.

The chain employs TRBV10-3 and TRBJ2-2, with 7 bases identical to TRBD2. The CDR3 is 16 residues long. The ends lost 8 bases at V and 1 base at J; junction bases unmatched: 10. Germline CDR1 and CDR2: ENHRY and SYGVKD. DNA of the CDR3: TGTGCCATCGGGAGGGGTGACAGCGGGAACACCGGGGAGCTGTTTTTT. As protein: CAIGRGDSGNTGELFF.